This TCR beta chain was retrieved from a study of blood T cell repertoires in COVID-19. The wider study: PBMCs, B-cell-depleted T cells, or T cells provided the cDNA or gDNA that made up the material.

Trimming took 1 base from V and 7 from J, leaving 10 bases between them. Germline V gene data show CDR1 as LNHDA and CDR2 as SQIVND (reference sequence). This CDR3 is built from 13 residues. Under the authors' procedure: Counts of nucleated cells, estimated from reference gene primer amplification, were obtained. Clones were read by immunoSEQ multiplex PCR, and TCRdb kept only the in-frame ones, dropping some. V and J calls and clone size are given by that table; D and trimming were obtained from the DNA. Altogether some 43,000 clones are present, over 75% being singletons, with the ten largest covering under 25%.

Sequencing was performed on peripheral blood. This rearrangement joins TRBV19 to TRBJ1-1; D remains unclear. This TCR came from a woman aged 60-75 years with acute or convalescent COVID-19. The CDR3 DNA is TGTGCCAGTAGTATAGGTAAACAGAGTGAAGCTTTCTTT. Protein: CASSIGKQSEAFF.